The sequence of this T cell receptor beta chain was determined in a study of response to subunit inactivated influenza vaccine. Study-wide results and limits: The authors suggested that every seasonal influenza vaccination recruits few new T cells.

Germline lookup yields CDR1 SGHDT and CDR2 YYEEEE. CDR3 size: 12 residues. V lost 4 bases and J lost 14; bases outside the gene matches: 10. TCRdb called the RT-PCR reads again in MiXCR, with one record for every CDR3 protein. The data hold over 400,000 distinct CDR3 sequences, with 9.5% to 13% observed a single time. Many counts were recorded for this clonotype. What it binds is not known. The receptor's source is a man aged 45-65 years who received an inactivated influenza vaccine. The specimen comprised PBMCs from blood, sampled roughly 47 days after vaccination. The gene calls are TRBV5-6 and TRBJ2-3, with 7 bases lining up with TRBD1. In nucleotides, the CDR3 is TGTGCCAGCAGCATCGGACAGGCCGACCCGTATTTT. Amino acid sequence: CASSIGQADPYF.